This TCR beta chain was identified in a study of blood T cell repertoires in COVID-19. Study-level information: The United States, Italy and Spain were the sources of the acute and convalescent COVID-19 samples. T cells, B-cell-depleted T cells, or PBMCs supplied cDNA or gDNA.

Study members were between roughly 18 and 100 years old and lived in some 22 US regions. Before they entered the study, exposed participants had met a COVID-19 case within 2 weeks. This CDR3 has 14 residues. The V gene's germline CDR1 is SEHNR and CDR2 FQNEAQ (reference sequence). Trimming took off 1 base at V and 8 bases at J, with 14 bases between the two ends. Here immunoSEQ multiplex PCR was the method, and the copy in TCRdb shows in-frame clones only, minus some. The sample lists 240,000 or so clones, 85% to 90% occurring once. The sequence was obtained from a man aged 45-65 years who had been exposed to COVID-19. The rearrangement joins TRBV7-9 to TRBJ1-2; D perhaps matches TRBD1 (5 bases). Sequenced sample: PBMCs or T cells enriched from blood (not recorded which). The CDR3 here is CASSLEGLQGGYTF. CDR3 bases: TGTGCCAGCAGCTTAGAGGGTCTCCAGGGCGGCTACACCTTC.